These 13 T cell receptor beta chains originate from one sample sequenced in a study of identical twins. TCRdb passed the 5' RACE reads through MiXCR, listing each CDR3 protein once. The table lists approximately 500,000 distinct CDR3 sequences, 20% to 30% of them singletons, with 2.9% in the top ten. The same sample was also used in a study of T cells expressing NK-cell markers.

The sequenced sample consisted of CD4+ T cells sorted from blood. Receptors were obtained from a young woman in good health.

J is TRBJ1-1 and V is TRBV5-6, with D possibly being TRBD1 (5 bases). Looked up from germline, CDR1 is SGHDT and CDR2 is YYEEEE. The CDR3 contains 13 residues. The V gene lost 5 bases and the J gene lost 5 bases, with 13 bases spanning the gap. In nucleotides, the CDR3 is TGTGCCAGCAGTCAGGGACTGGCGACTGAAGCTTTCTTT. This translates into CASSQGLATEAFF.

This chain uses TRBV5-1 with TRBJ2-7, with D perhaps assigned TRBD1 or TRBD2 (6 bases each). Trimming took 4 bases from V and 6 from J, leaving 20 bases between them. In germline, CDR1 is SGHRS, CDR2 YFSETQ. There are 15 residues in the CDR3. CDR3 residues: CASSPLGGLAGEQYF. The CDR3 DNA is TGCGCCAGCAGCCCCTTAGGGGGGCTAGCTGGCGAGCAGTACTTC.

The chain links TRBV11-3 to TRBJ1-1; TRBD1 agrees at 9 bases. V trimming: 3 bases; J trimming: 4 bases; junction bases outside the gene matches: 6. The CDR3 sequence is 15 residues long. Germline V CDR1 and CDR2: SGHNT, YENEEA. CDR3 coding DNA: TGTGCCAGCAGCTTCTCCGGGACAGGGAGCACTGAAGCTTTCTTT. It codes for CASSFSGTGSTEAFF.

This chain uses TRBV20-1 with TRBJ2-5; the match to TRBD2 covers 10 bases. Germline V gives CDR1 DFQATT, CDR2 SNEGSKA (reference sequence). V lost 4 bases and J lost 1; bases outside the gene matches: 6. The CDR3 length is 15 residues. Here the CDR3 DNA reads TGCAGTGCTACAGGACTAGCGGCTTTCCAAGAGACCCAGTACTTC. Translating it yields CSATGLAAFQETQYF.

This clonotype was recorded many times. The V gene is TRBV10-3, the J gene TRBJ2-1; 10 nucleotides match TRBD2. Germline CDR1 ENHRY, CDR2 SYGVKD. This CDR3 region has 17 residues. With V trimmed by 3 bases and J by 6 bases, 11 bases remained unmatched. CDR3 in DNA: TGTGCCATCAGTGATATTAGCGGGGGGCCTGTGCCCAATGAGCAGTTCTTC. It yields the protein CAISDISGGPVPNEQFF.

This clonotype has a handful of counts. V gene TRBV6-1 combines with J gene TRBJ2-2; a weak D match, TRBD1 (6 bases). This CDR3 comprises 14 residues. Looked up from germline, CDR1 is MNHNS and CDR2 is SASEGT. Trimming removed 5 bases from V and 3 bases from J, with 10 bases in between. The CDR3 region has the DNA TGTGCCAGCAGTCAGGACAGATACACCGGGGAGCTGTTTTTT. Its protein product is CASSQDRYTGELFF.

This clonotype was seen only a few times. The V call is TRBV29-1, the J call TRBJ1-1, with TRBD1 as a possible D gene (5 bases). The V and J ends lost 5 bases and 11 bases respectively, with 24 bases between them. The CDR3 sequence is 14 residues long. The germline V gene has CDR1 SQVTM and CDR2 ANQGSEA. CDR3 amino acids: CSVRAPGGGSVAFF. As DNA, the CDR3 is TGCAGCGTTCGGGCCCCCGGCGGGGGTAGTGTCGCTTTCTTT.

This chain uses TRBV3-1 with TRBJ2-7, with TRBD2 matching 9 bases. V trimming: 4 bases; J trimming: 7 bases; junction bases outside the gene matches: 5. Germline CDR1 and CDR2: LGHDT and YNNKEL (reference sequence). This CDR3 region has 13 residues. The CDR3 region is CASSRGGAGEQYF. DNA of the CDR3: TGTGCCAGCAGCCGCGGGGGGGCCGGTGAGCAGTACTTC.

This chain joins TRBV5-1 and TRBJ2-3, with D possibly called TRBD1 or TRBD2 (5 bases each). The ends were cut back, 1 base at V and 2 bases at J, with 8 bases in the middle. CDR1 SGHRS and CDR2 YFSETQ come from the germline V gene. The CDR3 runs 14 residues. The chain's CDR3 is CASSLRDATDTQYF. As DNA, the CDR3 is TGCGCCAGCAGCTTGAGGGACGCCACAGATACGCAGTATTTT. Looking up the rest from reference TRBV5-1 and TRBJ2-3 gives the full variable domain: KAGVTQTPRYLIKTRGQQVTLSCSPISGHRSVSWYQQTPGQGLQFLFEYFSETQRNKGNFPGRFSGRQFSNSRSEMNVSTLELGDSALYLCASSLRDATDTQYFGPGTRLTVL.

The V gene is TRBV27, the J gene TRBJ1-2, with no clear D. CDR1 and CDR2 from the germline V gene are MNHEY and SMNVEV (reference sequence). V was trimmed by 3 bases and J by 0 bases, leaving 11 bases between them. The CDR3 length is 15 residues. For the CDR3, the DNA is TGTGCCAGCAGTTTGTCCAGACAAGCTAACTATGGCTACACCTTC. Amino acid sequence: CASSLSRQANYGYTF.

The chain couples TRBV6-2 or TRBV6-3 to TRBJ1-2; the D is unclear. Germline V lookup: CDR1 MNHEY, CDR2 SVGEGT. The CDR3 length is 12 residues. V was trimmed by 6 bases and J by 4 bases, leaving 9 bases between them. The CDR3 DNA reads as TGTGCCAGCAGCTCCAGGTTCTATGGCTACACCTTC. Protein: CASSSRFYGYTF.

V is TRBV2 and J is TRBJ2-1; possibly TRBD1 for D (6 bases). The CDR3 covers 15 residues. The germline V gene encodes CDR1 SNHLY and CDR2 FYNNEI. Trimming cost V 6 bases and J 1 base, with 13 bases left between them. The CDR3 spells CASRKNRESYNEQFF. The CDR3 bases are TGTGCCAGCAGAAAGAACAGGGAATCCTACAATGAGCAGTTCTTC. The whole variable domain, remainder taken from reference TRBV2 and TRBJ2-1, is EPEVTQTPSHQVTQMGQEVILRCVPISNHLYFYWYRQILGQKVEFLVSFYNNEISEKSEIFDDQFSVERPDGSNFTLKIRSTKLEDSAMYFCASRKNRESYNEQFFGPGTRLTVL.

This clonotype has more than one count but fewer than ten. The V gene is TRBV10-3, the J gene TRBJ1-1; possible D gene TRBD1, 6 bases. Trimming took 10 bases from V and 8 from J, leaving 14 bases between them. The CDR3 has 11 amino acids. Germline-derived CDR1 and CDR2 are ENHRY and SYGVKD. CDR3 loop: CATGAGGEAFF. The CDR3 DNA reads TGTGCCACGGGCGCGGGGGGCGAAGCTTTCTTT.